These T cell receptor beta chains were read from a single sample in a study of cytomegalovirus exposure and HLA in healthy donors. Repertoires were generated with immunoSEQ multiplex PCR, while TCRdb's copy carries only in-frame clones and drops some. This table holds under 200,000 clones, more than 65% found once. Specimen: PBMCs. The receptors were gathered from a woman in her forties or fifties in good health and CMV-seronegative. The CDR3 runs from the conserved cysteine through the conserved F or W. Clone size appears in some rows only: once, few, many, or a class for an expanded clone.

abundance: .
len: 17
v_gene: TRBV5-1
CDR3aa: CASSETGTGVEDTEAFF

abundance: .
len: 17
v_gene: TRBV27
CDR3aa: CASSLRGSGTSLYEQYF

abundance: .
len: 17
v_gene: TRBV30
CDR3aa: CAWSVGNWDRDFYGYTF

abundance: .
len: 15
v_gene: TRBV19
CDR3aa: CASSIRGKELGTQYF

abundance: .
len: 16
v_gene: TRBV11-1
CDR3aa: CASSSWTDPRNNEQFF

abundance: .
len: 15
v_gene: TRBV10-3
CDR3aa: CAISSGTGIQETQYF

abundance: .
len: 16
v_gene: TRBV7-7
CDR3aa: CASSPIERLLGHEQYF

abundance: .
len: 14
v_gene: TRBV10-3
CDR3aa: CAIRRQGDNYGYTF

abundance: .
len: 13
v_gene: TRBV7-2
CDR3aa: CASSLDTGYEQYF

abundance: .
len: 15
v_gene: TRBV11-2
CDR3aa: CASSLVTGGQETQYF

abundance: .
len: 12
v_gene: TRBV28
CDR3aa: CASRPPGNEQFF

abundance: .
len: 14
v_gene: TRBV4-1
CDR3aa: CASSQAGANYGYTF

abundance: once
len: 14
v_gene: TRBV5-1
CDR3aa: CASSGLAPSYEQYF

abundance: .
len: 16
v_gene: TRBV18
CDR3aa: CASSPRFLGEDQPQHF

abundance: .
len: 14
v_gene: TRBV25-1
CDR3aa: CASSEGQNDNEQFF

abundance: once
len: 19
v_gene: TRBV18
CDR3aa: CASSPDGLAGGHPQETQYF

abundance: .
len: 11
v_gene: TRBV20-1
CDR3aa: CSGTGYYEQYF

abundance: .
len: 15
v_gene: TRBV19
CDR3aa: CATKAPGPGSYGYTF

abundance: .
len: 14
v_gene: TRBV11-2
CDR3aa: CASSLGGRANEAFF

abundance: .
len: 17
v_gene: TRBV4-3
CDR3aa: CASSQVGTGSYQETQYF

abundance: .
len: 13
v_gene: TRBV7-2
CDR3aa: CASSFIAEETQYF

abundance: .
len: 15
v_gene: TRBV4-3
CDR3aa: CASSQEFRESGRQYF

abundance: .
len: 14
v_gene: TRBV19
CDR3aa: CASSIGFGGEPQHF

abundance: .
len: 14
v_gene: TRBV7-3
CDR3aa: CASRWGDGGNEQYF

abundance: .
len: 18
v_gene: TRBV5-1
CDR3aa: CASSLGSDTGRSGNTIYF

abundance: .
len: 14
v_gene: TRBV5-4
CDR3aa: CASSLEAAGETQYF

abundance: .
len: 11
v_gene: TRBV5-1
CDR3aa: CASTNSVGYTF

abundance: few
len: 14
v_gene: TRBV6-5
CDR3aa: CASSEFAGPTEAFF

abundance: .
len: 17
v_gene: TRBV27
CDR3aa: CASSLSGLAGGTGELFF

abundance: .
len: 14
v_gene: TRBV5-6
CDR3aa: CASSSLDYNSPLHF

abundance: .
len: 21
v_gene: TRBV21-1
CDR3aa: CASKLLPRERNVEVAGTEQYF

abundance: .
len: 16
v_gene: TRBV5-1
CDR3aa: CASSLVAPGENEKLFF

abundance: .
len: 16
v_gene: TRBV9
CDR3aa: CASSRQGISTNEKLFF

abundance: .
len: 13
v_gene: TRBV7-6
CDR3aa: CASSLAQGHEQYF

abundance: .
len: 13
v_gene: TRBV2
CDR3aa: CASRDRKNTEAFF

abundance: .
len: 16
v_gene: TRBV9
CDR3aa: CASSVASGLAAETQYF

abundance: few
len: 13
v_gene: TRBV6-5
CDR3aa: CASSPPGYNEQFF

abundance: .
len: 12
v_gene: TRBV9
CDR3aa: CASSGQGETQYF

abundance: .
len: 14
v_gene: TRBV21-1
CDR3aa: CASSKAGNTGELFF

abundance: .
len: 16
v_gene: TRBV11-2
CDR3aa: CASSLWDPSGLYEQYF

abundance: few
len: 15
v_gene: TRBV19
CDR3aa: CASSMRQGFPYEQYF

abundance: .
len: 16
v_gene: TRBV7-3
CDR3aa: CASSLNSRAGTGELFF

abundance: once
len: 15
v_gene: TRBV11-2
CDR3aa: CASSHPLASSYEQYF

abundance: .
len: 14
v_gene: TRBV18
CDR3aa: CASSPTAGADTQYF

abundance: .
len: 18
v_gene: TRBV16
CDR3aa: CASSYKDAGTGLGYGYTF

abundance: .
len: 14
v_gene: TRBV18
CDR3aa: CASSSTAYSETQYF

abundance: .
len: 14
v_gene: TRBV5-8
CDR3aa: CASSLGTSTDTQYF

abundance: .
len: 17
v_gene: TRBV4-3
CDR3aa: CASSQALRGSSNYGYTF

abundance: .
len: 15
v_gene: TRBV27
CDR3aa: CASSLKGAVTDTQYF

abundance: .
len: 15
v_gene: TRBV9
CDR3aa: CASSEGGQSGREQYF

abundance: once
len: 14
v_gene: TRBV7-2
CDR3aa: CASSLGTAYYGYTF

abundance: .
len: 16
v_gene: TRBV27
CDR3aa: CASSPGQGAGGNTIYF